The 25 T cell receptor beta chains given below trace back to one sample, sequenced in a study of blood T cell repertoires in COVID-19. Profiling relied on immunoSEQ multiplex PCR, and the TCRdb table lists in-frame clones only, not all of them. The table includes 200,000 to 250,000 clones, almost 85% detected once. The material sequenced was peripheral blood. The receptors were sampled from a man aged 45-65 years with COVID-19, enrolled during active disease.

The chain links TRBV7-9 to TRBJ2-5; D not certain. The CDR3 is made up of 11 amino acids. Per the germline V gene, CDR1 is SEHNR and CDR2 is FQNEAQ (reference sequence). The ends were cut back, 5 bases at V and 4 bases at J, with 5 bases in the middle. The CDR3 reads CASSPGETQYF. The CDR3 nucleotides are TGTGCCAGCAGCCCCGGAGAGACCCAGTACTTC.

The chain links TRBV15 to TRBJ1-1, with 7 bases identical to TRBD1. The CDR3 contains 14 residues. The V segment lost 9 bases and the J segment 1 base; nucleotides outside the gene matches: 8. Germline V gives CDR1 LNHNV, CDR2 YYDKDF (reference sequence). This CDR3 is CATTLDRSNTEAFF. CDR3 in DNA: TGTGCCACTACCCTGGACAGGTCGAACACTGAAGCTTTCTTT. The variable domain in full, with the rest retrieved from reference TRBV15 and TRBJ1-1, is DAMVIQNPRYQVTQFGKPVTLSCSQTLNHNVMYWYQQKSSQAPKLLFHYYDKDFNNEADTPDNFQSRRPNTSFCFLDIRSPGLGDTAMYLCATTLDRSNTEAFFGQGTRLTVV.

This chain connects TRBV30 to TRBJ1-2; D is possibly TRBD1 (6 bases). The germline V gene has CDR1 GTSNPN and CDR2 SVGIG (reference sequence). The CDR3 runs 14 residues. Trimming left V 5 bases short and J 4 bases short, with 17 bases between. The CDR3 nucleotides are TGTGCCTGGTCAACGGACAGACCCGGCTATGGCTACACCTTC. As protein: CAWSTDRPGYGYTF.

This clone occurred once. The rearrangement links TRBV4-1 to TRBJ1-3; no clear D. The CDR3 totals 15 residues. Deletions cut 2 bases from V and 3 bases from J, with 11 bases between. Looked up from germline, CDR1 is MGHRA and CDR2 is YSYEKL. The CDR3 bases are TGCGCCAGCAGCCAACACTCCGGGAATGGAAACACCATATATTTT. It yields the protein CASSQHSGNGNTIYF.

This sequence joins TRBV7-2 and TRBJ1-2, with TRBD1 matching over 9 bases. J gave up 4 bases and V 1 base, and 1 base lay outside the gene matches. The CDR3 has 14 residues. Germline CDR1 reads SGHTA; CDR2 reads FQGNSA. In DNA form, the CDR3 reads TGTGCCAGCAGCTTAGGGACAGGGGCCTATGGCTACACCTTC. It encodes CASSLGTGAYGYTF.

In its sample, this clone was seen once. V gene TRBV6-5 combines with J gene TRBJ1-6; D gene ambiguous. Per germline, CDR1 MNHEY and CDR2 SVGAGI. The CDR3 consists of 12 residues. With 0 bases removed from V and 10 bases from J, the gap between germline ends came to 4 bases. This CDR3 reads CASSYSRSPLHF. The CDR3 DNA follows: TGTGCCAGCAGTTACTCGCGGTCACCCCTCCACTTT.

The chain couples TRBV2 to TRBJ2-3; 10 bases agree with TRBD2. The ends lost 9 bases at V and 6 bases at J; junction bases unmatched: 3. The CDR3 length is 12 residues. In germline, CDR1 is SNHLY, CDR2 FYNNEI. The CDR3 is CARSGGADTQYF. The CDR3 DNA reads TGTGCCAGAAGCGGGGGGGCGGATACGCAGTATTTT.

This chain uses TRBV5-4 with TRBJ2-7; the D gene is possibly TRBD1 (6 bases). The CDR3 is 14 residues long. Per germline, CDR1 SGHNT and CDR2 YYREEE (reference sequence). Trimming cost V 4 bases and J 2 bases, with 13 bases left between them. CDR3 protein: CASSPLDSPYEQYF. The CDR3 DNA reads TGTGCCAGCAGCCCACTGGACAGTCCCTACGAGCAGTACTTC.

About this clone: The identical CDR3 is also encoded by other nucleotide sequences in the sample. This chain links TRBV5-1 with TRBJ2-5; 7 bases line up with TRBD1. CDR1 is SGHRS, CDR2 YFSETQ, per germline. The CDR3 sequence is 14 residues long. J gave up 1 base and V 2 bases, and 2 bases lay outside the gene matches. CDR3 loop: CASSLQGTQETQYF. Written as DNA, the CDR3 is TGCGCCAGCAGCTTACAGGGGACCCAAGAGACCCAGTACTTC.

V and J are TRBV2 and TRBJ2-7; D is unclear. The CDR3 loop spans 14 amino acids. V shed 7 bases and J shed 0 bases, with 13 bases lying between them. The germline V gene has CDR1 SNHLY and CDR2 FYNNEI. As DNA, the CDR3 is TGTGCCAGCATGTTGACGCGGAGCTCCTACGAGCAGTACTTC. Protein sequence: CASMLTRSSYEQYF. The full variable domain, with the rest looked up from reference TRBV2 and TRBJ2-7, is EPEVTQTPSHQVTQMGQEVILRCVPISNHLYFYWYRQILGQKVEFLVSFYNNEISEKSEIFDDQFSVERPDGSNFTLKIRSTKLEDSAMYFCASMLTRSSYEQYFGPGTRLTVT.

This clone was detected a few times. This chain uses TRBV25-1 with TRBJ2-7, with 7 bases fitting TRBD1. J was trimmed by 4 bases and V by 2 bases; bases with no gene match: 5. CDR3 size: 14 residues. CDR1 is MGHDK and CDR2 is SYGVNS in the germline V gene. CDR3 coding DNA: TGTGCCAGCAGTGAAGAGGGGGCGCAATACGAGCAGTACTTC. It codes for CASSEEGAQYEQYF.

This chain joins TRBV2 and TRBJ1-4; no clear D gene. Trimming took off 4 bases at V and 0 bases at J, with 15 bases between the two ends. There are 17 residues in the CDR3. Germline V gene data show CDR1 as SNHLY and CDR2 as FYNNEI. The CDR3: CASSGRRTGATNEKLFF. CDR3 DNA: TGTGCCAGCAGTGGACGGAGGACGGGCGCAACTAATGAAAAACTGTTTTTT.

This rearrangement joins TRBV7-2 to TRBJ2-1; 9 bases map to TRBD2. The CDR3 has 15 residues. V was clipped by 4 bases and J by 1 base; unmatched bases: 2. Germline lookup yields CDR1 SGHTA and CDR2 FQGNSA. The CDR3 loop is CASSSSGASYNEQFF. In nucleotides, the CDR3 is TGTGCCAGCAGCTCTAGCGGGGCGTCCTACAATGAGCAGTTCTTC.

The rearrangement joins TRBV5-4 to TRBJ2-3; tentatively, D is TRBD2 (7 bases). Trimming removed 6 bases at V and 5 bases at J, with 19 bases between. CDR3 length equals 15 residues. Germline V gives CDR1 SGHNT, CDR2 YYREEE (reference sequence). The CDR3 region has the DNA TGTGCCAGCACCATTGGGGGGGGGCAAGGAGATACGCAGTATTTT. It is translated as CASTIGGGQGDTQYF.

With respect to this clone: One junction end disagrees with the germline gene, perhaps due to a read error. The V gene is TRBV6-6, the J gene TRBJ1-2, with 9 bases fitting TRBD1. The germline gives CDR1 MNHNY, CDR2 SVGAGI (reference sequence). The CDR3 extends over 19 amino acids. This CDR3 reads CASSYSSGPTGGASYGYTF. In DNA form, the CDR3 reads TGTGCCAGCAGCTACTCCTCGGGACCCACAGGGGGCGCGAGCTATGGCTACACCTTC.

V usage is TRBV30 and J usage is TRBJ2-1; 9 bases map to TRBD2. Germline-derived CDR1 and CDR2 are GTSNPN and SVGIG (reference sequence). The CDR3 is 13 residues long. After removal of 8 bases from V and 3 bases from J, the junction contained 5 bases not matched to a gene. Written as DNA, the CDR3 is TGTGCCCTCGGCGGGGGGGTCTACAATGAGCAGTTCTTC. Amino acids: CALGGGVYNEQFF.

This clone was seen only once. The chain carries TRBV12-3 or TRBV12-4 and TRBJ1-3; D remains unclear. This CDR3 contains 12 residues. Trimming removed 7 bases at V and 13 bases at J, with 17 bases between. CDR3 nucleotides: TGTGCCAGCACTTCCCTAGCCGGCTTTATATATTTT. Amino acids: CASTSLAGFIYF.

The V gene is TRBV27, the J gene TRBJ1-3; TRBD1 aligns across 7 bases. With 0 bases clipped from V and 0 bases from J, the junction kept 11 bases outside the gene matches. Germline values: CDR1 MNHEY, CDR2 SMNVEV (reference sequence). The CDR3 is made up of 19 amino acids. CDR3 coding DNA: TGTGCCAGCAGTTTATCAGGGTCAGGGGGACAAATCTCTGGAAACACCATATATTTT. This gives the protein CASSLSGSGGQISGNTIYF.

This sequence joins TRBV12-1 and TRBJ2-1; the table names TRBD1, a call not compared with the DNA. TRBV12-1 is given as a pseudogene. The CDR3 has 15 residues. CDR3 in amino acids: CASSFAIYRGRGQFF. CDR3 bases: TGTGCCAGCAGCTTTGCGATTTACAGGGGGCGTGGGCAGTTCTTC.

The chain couples TRBV18 to TRBJ2-7; TRBD2 matches at 12 bases. Per germline, CDR1 KGHSH and CDR2 LQKENI. Losses at the gene ends were 3 bases for V and 0 bases for J; bases not matched to a gene: 3. This CDR3 region has 16 residues. CDR3 in amino acids: CASSPGTSGSSYEQYF. In DNA form, the CDR3 reads TGTGCCAGCTCACCTGGGACTAGCGGGTCCTCCTACGAGCAGTACTTC.

The chain carries TRBV12-3 or TRBV12-4 and TRBJ1-2; 8 bases are a match to TRBD1. Losses at the gene ends were 6 bases for V and 3 bases for J; bases not matched to a gene: 3. The CDR3 spans 13 residues. CDR3 DNA sequence: TGTGCCAGCAGAACGACAGGGGACTATGGCTACACCTTC. It specifies CASRTTGDYGYTF.

The chain is built from TRBV5-4 and TRBJ2-3, with D possibly matching TRBD1 (6 bases). The CDR3 contains 16 residues. Between the trimmed V and J ends, which lost 4 bases and 1 base, there was a span of 16 bases. Germline CDR1 SGHNT, CDR2 YYREEE (reference sequence). The CDR3 spells CASSLGHAGGTDTQYF. The CDR3 region has the DNA TGTGCCAGCAGCCTGGGACACGCCGGGGGCACAGATACGCAGTATTTT.

The CDR3, as DNA: TGTGCCAGCAGCTGGGGAGGCAATCAGCCCCAGCATTTT. It encodes CASSWGGNQPQHF. This chain joins TRBV7-9 and TRBJ1-5; no reliable D call. CDR1 is SEHNR, CDR2 FQNEAQ, per germline (reference sequence). The CDR3 has 13 amino acids. V was cut by 4 bases and J by 2 bases, with 6 bases left in between.

The chain has TRBV7-9 and TRBJ2-5; 10 bases match TRBD2. This CDR3 spans 17 amino acids. V lost 5 bases to trimming and J lost 6 bases; unmatched junction nucleotides: 15. Germline-derived CDR1 and CDR2 are SEHNR and FQNEAQ (reference sequence). The CDR3 DNA is TGTGCCAGCAGCCCTTTAGCGGGGGGAACTCTGCAGAAGACCCAGTACTTC. It specifies CASSPLAGGTLQKTQYF.

The chain joins TRBV27 to TRBJ2-5, with 8 positions matching TRBD2. The V gene's germline CDR1 is MNHEY and CDR2 SMNVEV (reference sequence). The trim removed 0 bases at V and 7 bases at J, leaving 10 bases unmatched. The CDR3 has 16 amino acids. This CDR3 reads CASSLSGTAGGGTQYF. The CDR3 nucleotides are TGTGCCAGCAGTTTATCCGGGACGGCGGGAGGAGGGACCCAGTACTTC.